The entry below describes one TCR beta chain. TCRdb's table, derived via immunoSEQ multiplex PCR, lists solely in-frame clones and lacks some. The data show roughly 300,000 clones, 83% seen once. The source of the sample is a study of blood T cell repertoires in COVID-19. On the study more broadly: The United States, Italy and Spain provided the acute and convalescent COVID-19 samples. The analysed material was cDNA or gDNA that came from T cells, B-cell-depleted T cells, or PBMCs.

Germline CDR1 SGHTA, CDR2 FQGNSA. The germline V and J ends were trimmed by 0 bases and 6 bases, with 10 bases remaining between them. The CDR3 sequence is 14 residues long. This receptor was obtained from a woman in her fifties or sixties who had recovered from COVID-19. Sequencing input: peripheral blood. The chain recombines TRBV7-2 with TRBJ2-3, with TRBD1 as a possible D gene (5 bases). The CDR3, as DNA: TGTGCCAGCAGCTTAGCGGGCAGGGTCGATACGCAGTATTTT. This encodes CASSLAGRVDTQYF.